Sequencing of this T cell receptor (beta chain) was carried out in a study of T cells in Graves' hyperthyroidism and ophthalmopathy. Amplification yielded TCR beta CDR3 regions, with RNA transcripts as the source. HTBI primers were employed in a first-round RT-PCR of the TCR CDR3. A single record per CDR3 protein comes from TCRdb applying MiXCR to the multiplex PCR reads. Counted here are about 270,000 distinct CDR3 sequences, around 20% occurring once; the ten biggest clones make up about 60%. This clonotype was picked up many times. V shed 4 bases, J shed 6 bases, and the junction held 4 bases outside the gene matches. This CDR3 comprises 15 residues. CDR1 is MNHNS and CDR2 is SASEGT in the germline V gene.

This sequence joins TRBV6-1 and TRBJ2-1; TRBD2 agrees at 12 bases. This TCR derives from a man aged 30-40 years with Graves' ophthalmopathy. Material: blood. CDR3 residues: CASSAGLAGINEQFF. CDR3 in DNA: TGTGCCAGCAGTGCTGGACTAGCGGGAATCAATGAGCAGTTCTTC.